This paragraph reports one T cell receptor (beta chain). What antigen it recognizes has not been identified. This record belongs to a study of cytomegalovirus exposure and HLA in healthy donors (TCRdb year 2017). With respect to the entire study: An earlier analysis of some 620 of the donors reported roughly 300 Gb of sequence data and approximately 120 million unique TCR beta sequences obtained from around 180 million T cells. Of the 350 to 400 genotyped donors, about 84% fell in the genetic ancestry cluster associated with self-reported Caucasian donors. A later analysis re-analyzed previously published TCR beta repertoires from 500 to 700 donors and added high-resolution HLA genotyping to study TCR occurrence patterns. Genome-wide SNP genotypes for about 55% of the roughly 670 donors were used in a later genetic analysis, which treated that subset as a discovery cohort. An early release that covered about 600 HLA-typed donors contained about 300 gigabases of sequencing data and some 87 million unique TCR sequences. The aim of the study was to test whether cataloging public T cell receptors could identify signatures of past pathogen exposure. Donor age, sex, ethnicity and CMV serostatus were compiled alongside the repertoire data. The T cell repertoires of around 730 subjects were profiled by immunosequencing and related to cytomegalovirus serostatus. All discovery cohort repertoires had been generated on a single sequencing platform. Both class I and class II loci were covered by HLA typing, at four-digit resolution. High-throughput TCR immunosequencing, statistical association of individual TCRs with disease status, and machine learning were combined to predict cytomegalovirus infection status. Several DR-DQ haplotypes were treated as single units for association and clustering because of strong linkage in the cohort. Along with the roughly 670-subject first cohort, a separate validation cohort of over a hundred different subjects was used. Rather than using new phenotypic data, the later analysis identified candidate immune exposures from TCR beta sequences and from how often those sequences occurred across donors. In an earlier analysis of roughly 540 of the donors, high-throughput TCR beta sequencing was used to judge whether each TCR beta V gene segment behaved as functional or pseudogenic. Typing coverage differed by locus: A, B, C, DRB1 and DQB1 were typed in roughly 620-630 donors, DQA1 in 522, DPA1 in around 580, and DPB1 in 450 to 490. On average, about 240,000 unique TCR beta nucleotide sequences were sequenced per donor among more than 350 genotyped donors of the cohort, with roughly 18% of those sequences being non-productive. What the research found in general, with its limitations: According to a later analysis, TCR association rates differed among HLA loci, with DRB1 alleles showing the most associated TCRs and HLA-C alleles showing the fewest. In an earlier analysis of fewer than 700 of the donors, most TCR beta V segments appeared in productive rearrangements about 90% or about 30% of the time, broadly matching IMGT annotations. The sequencing pipeline was judged likely to have produced a cluster of highly shared sequence variants as a technical artifact. The presence/absence analyses assumed that sequencing depth was roughly uniform across donors, and that assumption may not be true. A further reported finding was that TCR beta sequences accurately predicted the HLA-A and HLA-B alleles for most subjects in the first cohort. In vitro tests confirmed that three of the cytomegalovirus-associated TCR beta chains recognize cytomegalovirus antigens. Only TCR beta chains were sequenced in this cohort, and the absence of alpha or paired-chain data limited detectable features. Compared with equally common non-associated chains, HLA-associated TCR beta chains in a later analysis were more clonally expanded and had lower generation probabilities. Several of the top co-occurrence clusters appeared to be linked to parvovirus B19, influenza, CMV and Epstein-Barr virus, according to a later analysis. A later analysis found that most CMV-associated TCR beta chains appeared HLA-restricted, with HLA associations seemingly driven largely by CMV exposure. Because HLA typing was unavailable for some donors at each locus, only the typed subset was used in association tests. Immune exposure information for the cohort was limited to CMV serostatus. According to a later genetic analysis, donors in an Asian-associated ancestry cluster had fewer N-insertions in productive TCRs than the roughly 700-donor mean. Correlated functional status among segregating V segments might be attributable to linkage disequilibrium, but an unknown experimental factor could not be ruled out. According to the authors, the approach could potentially be generalized to other disease states and immunological phenotypes. V-gene and J-gene trimming of TCR beta chains was associated with a missense DCLRE1C variant in a later genetic analysis, and the association was replicated in an independent cohort. When HLA alleles, especially DR and DQ, strongly co-occurred, TCR associations were difficult to assign to individual alleles. While some public TCRs were present in many individuals, most TCR sequences turned up only very rarely across donors. The study gave a list of around 170 TCR beta chains associated with cytomegalovirus. Because the 87-base-pair reads could not distinguish some IMGT-functional V segments, including TRBV6-2 and TRBV6-3, those segments were excluded. Specific HLA alleles were associated with roughly 17,000 TCR beta sequences at a false discovery rate of 0.05 in a later analysis. Cytomegalovirus status was reported to be diagnosed by the classifier with high specificity and sensitivity in both the original and validation cohorts. The earlier analysis of some 560 of the donors excluded approximately 15 rarely observed V segments, including chromosome 9 orphons, because counts were too low.

The library was generated by the immunoSEQ multiplex PCR assay. For the multiplex PCR, a mixture combining 60 forward primers for TCR Vbeta segments and 13 reverse primers for TCR Jbeta segments was used. Amplification of the CDR3 region of rearranged TCR beta genes was performed with a multiplex PCR assay on genomic DNA. Amplified TCR beta libraries were sequenced as 87-base-pair reads on the Illumina HiSeq System. Under the source paper's analysis protocol: A later analysis counted 65 million to 90 million unique TCR beta chains across the 666 repertoires, and around 9.9 million of these chains were shared by at least two donors. A nearest-neighbor algorithm error-corrected the raw reads and collapsed the reads into unique sequences, merging closely related sequences to remove PCR and sequencing errors. Alignment of CDR3 sequences to IMGT reference sequences was used to assign V, D and J gene segments. For a sequence to be retained, a match of at least six nucleotides to both a V gene segment and a J gene segment was required. Rearrangements were called productive when the CDR3 lacked stop codons and stayed in frame with V and J; all others were non-productive. CDR3 was defined according to IMGT convention as the region running from the second conserved V-encoded cysteine to the conserved J-encoded phenylalanine. The earlier analysis of 500 to 650 of the donors excluded any sequence lacking an unambiguous match to a single V gene segment. In an earlier analysis of several hundred of the donors, V segments were called functional above 56.7% productive rearrangements and were called segregating when the between-donor standard deviation exceeded 5%. A statistical classification framework was developed to diagnose cytomegalovirus status using the catalog of TCR beta chain sequences. In a later analysis, TCR nucleotide sequences were compared against IMGT/GENE-DB human TR gene sequences so that V and J genes could be assigned. The TCRdist pipeline was used in a later analysis to assign CDR3 sequences and most-parsimonious VDJ recombination scenarios. In a later analysis, every TCR beta chain was defined by the combination of its CDR3 amino acid sequence and its V-gene family, and reads without a unique V-gene family were dropped. To address suspected cross-contamination and a sequencing artifact, a later analysis removed roughly 640 highly shared, low-generation-probability nucleotide sequences. A later analysis calculated a clonal expansion index for each public chain from normalized within-repertoire ranks of inferred template counts. In a later analysis, generation probabilities were computed using a VDJ recombination model fitted to out-of-frame rearrangements, and the results were checked against IGoR. In a later analysis, TCR-TCR, TCR-HLA and TCR-CMV co-occurrence was scored with hypergeometric tests, and a repertoire-size bias correction was applied to TCR pairs. False discovery rates were estimated in a later analysis by permuting HLA or CMV assignments 20 times. In a later analysis, co-occurring TCRs were grouped using DBSCAN, and TCRdist sequence similarity was added for clustering within HLA-allele-positive subsets. For co-occurrence clustering, repertoires with fewer than 30,000 or more than 120,000 public chains were excluded, along with roughly 5 repertoires with anomalous nucleotide sharing. TCRdb carries this immuneACCESS record with in-frame sequences only. Its versions omit some clonotypes, under half of them owing to an unresolved V gene in the studies checked, with the rest unexplained. D and trimming were read from the DNA, whereas the V and J calls and clone size are those reported in that table. The data table for this sample lists around 100,000 clones. The ten most abundant clones make up around 7% of the sample.

V is cut back by 4 bases and J by 4 bases, with 6 bases in the junction unmatched. CDR1 and CDR2 (SGHVS, FNYEAQ) derive from the germline V gene. The CDR3 starts with the cysteine, ends with the phenylalanine, and has 15 residues. Just CDR3 DNA is preserved here, 45 bases in frame from base 1. The cohort consisted of 666 healthy bone marrow donors. At the time of sampling, all cohort members were nominally healthy, though unrecorded immune exposures were likely present. The donor was CMV seropositive and was included in the group of 250 to 350 seropositive cohort members. A peripheral blood sample was collected from each donor, and TCR beta sequencing was performed on peripheral blood mononuclear cells. The Qiagen DNeasy Blood Extraction Kit was used to extract genomic DNA from the blood cell samples.

Sequenced: PBMCs. The chain employs TRBV7-6 and TRBJ2-1; 8 junctional bases match TRBD2. This receptor was taken from a middle-aged man in good health and CMV-seropositive. For the CDR3, the sequence is CASSSGLGTYNEQFF. The DNA reads as follows: TGTGCCAGCAGCTCGGGACTAGGGACATACAATGAGCAGTTCTTC.